Listed below are T cell receptor beta chains from one sample, sequenced in a study of shared clonotypes between healthy human individuals. Assay used: immunoSEQ multiplex PCR; TCRdb lists only in-frame clones, some missing. The data show about 710,000 clones, around four fifths seen once. The sample taken for sequencing was memory CD4+ T cells sorted from blood. Receptors were obtained from a woman aged 30 to 39 in good health. Both conserved end residues are part of each CDR3. Fields, in order: J gene, D gene, clone size, V gene, CDR3 protein, CDR3 DNA. D genes are given only for firm matches. Where a row states a size, it is once, few, many or the class of an expanded clone; other rows omit it.

j_call: TRBJ1-3
d_call: NA
clone_size: NA
v_call: TRBV7-3
cdr3_aa: CASSLSGPGNTIYF
cdr3_nt: TGTGCCAGCAGTCTTTCGGGGCCTGGAAACACCATATATTTT

j_call: TRBJ1-1
d_call: NA
clone_size: NA
v_call: TRBV6-1
cdr3_aa: CASTPDAGFVEAFF
cdr3_nt: TGTGCCAGTACCCCAGACGCGGGGTTTGTTGAAGCTTTCTTT

j_call: TRBJ2-7
d_call: TRBD1
clone_size: few
v_call: TRBV30
cdr3_aa: CAWTFRDRGRYEQYF
cdr3_nt: TGTGCCTGGACCTTTCGGGACAGGGGGCGGTACGAGCAGTACTTC

j_call: TRBJ2-7
d_call: TRBD1
clone_size: NA
v_call: TRBV4-1
cdr3_aa: CASSQAPGQGYEQYF
cdr3_nt: TGCGCCAGCAGCCAGGCTCCGGGACAGGGCTACGAGCAGTACTTC

j_call: TRBJ2-3
d_call: TRBD2
clone_size: once
v_call: TRBV18
cdr3_aa: CASSPSREGSDTQYF
cdr3_nt: TGTGCCAGCTCACCGTCGCGGGAGGGCTCAGATACGCAGTATTTT

j_call: TRBJ2-7
d_call: NA
clone_size: NA
v_call: TRBV15
cdr3_aa: CATSSTWARSSYEQYF
cdr3_nt: TGTGCCACCAGCAGTACCTGGGCCAGGAGCTCCTACGAGCAGTACTTC

j_call: TRBJ2-3
d_call: NA
clone_size: NA
v_call: TRBV30
cdr3_aa: CAWSVGSAGGDTQYF
cdr3_nt: TGTGCCTGGAGTGTGGGTTCTGCTGGGGGAGATACGCAGTATTTT

j_call: TRBJ2-1
d_call: TRBD1
clone_size: few
v_call: TRBV11-2
cdr3_aa: CASSLDGTGYNEQFF
cdr3_nt: TGTGCCAGCAGCTTAGATGGGACAGGTTACAATGAGCAGTTCTTC

j_call: TRBJ1-3
d_call: TRBD1
clone_size: NA
v_call: TRBV28
cdr3_aa: CASSVQGRWGNTIYF
cdr3_nt: TGTGCCAGCAGTGTACAGGGGCGTTGGGGAAACACCATATATTTT

j_call: TRBJ1-5
d_call: NA
clone_size: NA
v_call: TRBV6-1
cdr3_aa: CASSEAEGSNQPQHF
cdr3_nt: TGTGCCAGCAGTGAAGCAGAGGGGAGCAATCAGCCCCAGCATTTT